The clone carrying this TCR beta chain was found many times. Its antigen is currently unknown. The sample comes from a study of T cells after yellow fever vaccination. Whole-study results and caveats: The CD4 and CD8 compartments had a small share of their clonotypes in common. A secondary response was less intense yet reached its peak sooner, at day 5 versus 15.

This CDR3 spans 14 amino acids. From germline, CDR1 is SGHTA and CDR2 FQGNSA. The ends were cut back, 5 bases at V and 9 bases at J, with 17 bases in the middle. Via MiXCR, TCRdb re-called the 5' RACE reads, giving one row per CDR3 protein. Of 300,000 or so distinct CDR3 sequences listed, around 7% are singletons. Sequencing used PBMCs, obtained 45 days after the first yellow fever vaccination. The sequence came from a man between 18 and 35 years old who received the YFV17D yellow fever vaccine. The chain carries TRBV7-2 and TRBJ2-1; no clear D. This CDR3 reads CASSPEIVVREQFF. The CDR3 nucleotides read TGTGCCAGCAGCCCCGAAATAGTTGTTCGTGAGCAGTTCTTC.